These T cell receptor beta chains were read from a single sample in a study of T cell repertoires in cytomegalovirus infection. TCRdb re-called the reads with MiXCR, one entry per CDR3 protein. The sample includes about 770,000 distinct CDR3 sequences, 29% seen only once; the top ten take under 15%. No cognate antigen is known for these TCRs. The sample consisted of cultured CD8+ T cells from PBMCs, taken from culture after CMV antigen stimulation. These receptor sequences come from a human donor in good health (CMV status not recorded). Some clones in this sample may be carry-over from other donors' samples. The CDR3 runs from the conserved cysteine through the conserved F or W. The D gene is left open where the match is weak. Not all rows give a size; the values are once, few, many and, for expanded clones, a class.

>TRBJ2-1|TRBD2|TRBV7-9|NA
TGTGCCAGCAGCCACGCGGGGGGGCCGGGGAGTGAGCAGTTCTTC
CASSHAGGPGSEQFF
>TRBJ2-1|NA|TRBV6-1|few
TGTGCCAGCAGTGATTGGCTCAATGAGCAGTTCTTC
CASSDWLNEQFF
>TRBJ1-5|NA|TRBV27|NA
TGTGCCAGCCAACTTGGTAGCAATCAGCCCCAGCATTTT
CASQLGSNQPQHF
>TRBJ1-2|NA|TRBV10-3|NA
TGTGCCATCAGTGACACGCCCGGGCGGGGACCCAAGTACTATGGCTACACCTTC
CAISDTPGRGPKYYGYTF
>TRBJ1-5|TRBD1|TRBV27|few
TGTGCCAGCAGTTTTTATTATAGGGACAGCGAACAGCATTTT
CASSFYYRDSEQHF
>TRBJ2-2|NA|TRBV24-1|NA
TGTGCCACCAGTGATCCCGCCGAGGACGGTCGGATGTGGGGGGAGCTGTTTTTT
CATSDPAEDGRMWGELFF
>TRBJ1-5|NA|TRBV6-1|many
TGTGCCAGCAGTGATGGGGGTCAGCCCCAGCATTTT
CASSDGGQPQHF
>TRBJ1-5|NA|TRBV20-1|few
TGCAGTGCTAGAGATTTGGATGACAGCAATCAGCCCCAGCATTTT
CSARDLDDSNQPQHF
>TRBJ2-2|NA|TRBV9|NA
TGTGCCAGCAACCGGGACCGATCGAACACCGGGGAGCTGTTTTTT
CASNRDRSNTGELFF
>TRBJ1-4|NA|TRBV14|NA
TGTGCCAGCAGCCAATCCCGGCGGGATGAAAAACTGTTTTTT
CASSQSRRDEKLFF
>TRBJ1-2|NA|TRBV27|few
TGTGCCAGCAGATCCCTCCGGGAGTCTAACTATGGCTACACCTTC
CASRSLRESNYGYTF
>TRBJ2-1|NA|TRBV24-1|few
TGTGCCACCAGTGATGGCGGGGCTCTTTTCAATGAGCAGTTCTTC
CATSDGGALFNEQFF
>TRBJ2-2|NA|TRBV6-2/TRBV6-3|NA
TGTGCCAGCAGTTACTTCTCGGGGGCAGCGGACACCGGGGAGCTGTTTTTT
CASSYFSGAADTGELFF
>TRBJ2-5|TRBD1|TRBV5-6|NA
TGTGCCAGCAGCTCCGGGACAGGAACCGTGACCCAGTACTTC
CASSSGTGTVTQYF
>TRBJ1-1|NA|TRBV7-9|few
TGTGCCAGCTTACCCCCAGGAATGAACACTGAAGCTTTCTTT
CASLPPGMNTEAFF
>TRBJ1-4|NA|TRBV2|NA
TGTGCCAGCAGTGACGGCAGGGCTATGGAAAAACTGTTTTTT
CASSDGRAMEKLFF
>TRBJ2-3|TRBD2|TRBV20-1|NA
TGCAGTGCTAGGGACTCCGGGACTAGCGCGAACTTTGTCACAGATACGCAGTATTTT
CSARDSGTSANFVTDTQYF
>TRBJ2-5|NA|TRBV2|NA
TGTGCCAGCAGTGTATGGTCGTCTTTCGGGGGGCCTCTTGAGACCCAGTACTTC
CASSVWSSFGGPLETQYF
>TRBJ2-5|TRBD1|TRBV28|NA
TGTGCCAGCAGTTTACCCACTTTCGACAGGGCCCTGGGGACCCAGTACTTC
CASSLPTFDRALGTQYF
>TRBJ1-5|NA|TRBV7-9|NA
TGTGCCAGCAGCCAAGTCGGAGGGAATCAGCCCCAGCATTTT
CASSQVGGNQPQHF
>TRBJ1-2|NA|TRBV29-1|NA
TGCAGCGCCCAGCGGTGGGGGAGGGAGCAGACTAACTATGGCTACACCTTC
CSAQRWGREQTNYGYTF
>TRBJ2-1|NA|TRBV2|NA
TGTGCCAGCAGTGTGGTATCCTACAATGAGCAGTTCTTC
CASSVVSYNEQFF
>TRBJ2-3|NA|TRBV11-2|NA
TGTGCCAGCATCGGAGGCTCTAGCACAGATACGCAGTATTTT
CASIGGSSTDTQYF
>TRBJ2-5|NA|TRBV18|NA
TGTGCCAGCTCACTTACGGACAGTCAAGAGACCCAGTACTTC
CASSLTDSQETQYF
>TRBJ2-1|NA|TRBV12-3/TRBV12-4|few
TGTGCCAGCAGTTTAGATGGGGCCGATGAGCAGTTCTTC
CASSLDGADEQFF
>TRBJ1-5|NA|TRBV27|few
TGTGCCAGCAGTTTACTGGGCCGAAGGGGGCAGCCCCAGCATTTT
CASSLLGRRGQPQHF
>TRBJ2-3|TRBD1|TRBV7-2|many
TGTGCCAGCGTATGGACAGGGGGCCTTTTAGATACGCAGTATTTT
CASVWTGGLLDTQYF
>TRBJ1-3|NA|TRBV7-9|NA
TGTGCCAGCAGCTTGTCGAAGGCCGAGGGGGGAAACACCATATATTTT
CASSLSKAEGGNTIYF
>TRBJ2-1|NA|TRBV6-1|many
TGTGCCAGCAGATGGGGATACAATGAGCAGTTCTTC
CASRWGYNEQFF
>TRBJ1-2|NA|TRBV6-1|few
TGTGCCAGCAGTGAATCTAGCTCGCGCAACTATGGCTACACCTTC
CASSESSSRNYGYTF
>TRBJ1-5|NA|TRBV24-1|NA
TGTGCCACCAGTGACCCCCCCACAGGGAACAATCAGCCCCAGCATTTT
CATSDPPTGNNQPQHF
>TRBJ1-2|NA|TRBV9|once
TGTGCCAGCAGCCGCGTAGAGGGGGAGGAAGGCTACACCTTC
CASSRVEGEEGYTF
>TRBJ2-5|NA|TRBV27|NA
TGTGCCAGCAGTATAGCCGGGACGGCGGTAGAGACCCAGTACTTC
CASSIAGTAVETQYF
>TRBJ2-1|NA|TRBV6-2/TRBV6-3|NA
TGTGCCAGCAGTTACACGGGGAGTTACAATGAGCAGTTCTTC
CASSYTGSYNEQFF
>TRBJ1-6|NA|TRBV15|NA
TGTGCCACCAGCGGAACCAAGTGGCAGGACTCACCCCTCCACTTT
CATSGTKWQDSPLHF
>TRBJ1-2|TRBD1|TRBV3-1|NA
TGTGCCAGCAGCCTCCCGGGACAGGCTTTGGGCTACACCTTC
CASSLPGQALGYTF
>TRBJ2-3|TRBD2|TRBV13|NA
TGTGCCAGCAGCCCCGAAGGACTAGCGACAGATACGCAGTATTTT
CASSPEGLATDTQYF
>TRBJ1-5|TRBD1|TRBV6-6|NA
TGTGCCAGCACCTTAGGAGTCAGGGGGGACAATCAGCCCCAGCATTTT
CASTLGVRGDNQPQHF
>TRBJ2-3|TRBD2|TRBV11-2|few
TGTGCCAGCAGCCCACCAGGACTAGTAGATACGCAGTATTTT
CASSPPGLVDTQYF
>TRBJ2-3|TRBD1|TRBV6-6|few
TGTGCCAGCAGTTACGCAGGGGGCGCAGATACGCAGTATTTT
CASSYAGGADTQYF
>TRBJ2-7|NA|TRBV7-8|NA
TGTGCCAACAGCCGGGGGGCGGGAGAGCAGTACTTC
CANSRGAGEQYF
>TRBJ1-1|NA|TRBV20-1|NA
TGCAGTGCTAGTGGGCAGATCGTTGAAGCTTTCTTT
CSASGQIVEAFF
>TRBJ2-2|NA|TRBV7-3|NA
TGTGCCAGCAGCTTAATGGACGGGAACACCGGGGAGCTGTTTTTT
CASSLMDGNTGELFF
>TRBJ2-1|TRBD2|TRBV27|NA
TGTGCCAGCAGTCCGGGACTAGTCCCGCTCAATGAGCAGTTCTTC
CASSPGLVPLNEQFF
>TRBJ1-2|NA|TRBV28|NA
TGTGCCAGCAGTTGGACCTGGGGGGCAGGCTATGGCTACACCTTC
CASSWTWGAGYGYTF
>TRBJ1-6|NA|TRBV12-5|NA
TGTGCTAGTGGTTTGGGTTACGTGGCAAGCCCAAATTCACCCCTCCACTTT
CASGLGYVASPNSPLHF
>TRBJ2-2|TRBD2|TRBV5-4|few
TGTGCCAGCAGCTTGGGTAGGCTAGCGGGGGCCTACACCGGGGAGCTGTTTTTT
CASSLGRLAGAYTGELFF
>TRBJ1-3|NA|TRBV10-3|NA
TGTGCCATCAGTGAGTCCACTCAAGACACCATATATTTT
CAISESTQDTIYF
>TRBJ1-1|NA|TRBV4-2|NA
TGTGCCAGCAGCCAAGGTGACACATCTGAAGCTTTCTTT
CASSQGDTSEAFF
>TRBJ1-2|TRBD1|TRBV24-1|NA
TGTGCCACCAGTGACCCCAGGGGGGGCTACACCTTC
CATSDPRGGYTF
>TRBJ2-7|NA|TRBV7-6|NA
TGTGCCAGCAGCGACGACAGGTATCCCTACGAGCAGTACTTC
CASSDDRYPYEQYF
>TRBJ2-3|NA|TRBV19|many
TGTGCCAGTAGGGTGAGCGGGTCCACAGATACGCAGTATTTT
CASRVSGSTDTQYF
>TRBJ2-6|NA|TRBV15|NA
TGTGCCACCAGCAGAGAATCGAGCTCTGGGGCCAACGTCCTGACTTTC
CATSRESSSGANVLTF
>TRBJ2-1|TRBD2|TRBV6-2/TRBV6-3|many
TGTGCCAGCAGTTGGGGGGGTGAGCAGTTCTTC
CASSWGGEQFF
>TRBJ1-2|TRBD1|TRBV27|NA
TGTGCCAGCAGCCTAAGACAGGGGAGGGTTTACACCTTC
CASSLRQGRVYTF
>TRBJ1-4|NA|TRBV11-2|NA
TGTGCCAGCAGCGGAGTTACCCGGGGGCTGGGTGAAAAACTGTTTTTT
CASSGVTRGLGEKLFF
>TRBJ2-2|NA|TRBV7-6|many
TGTGCCAGCAGCTACTCCACAGGTCCCGGGGAGCTGTTTTTT
CASSYSTGPGELFF